This paragraph reports one TCR beta chain. The germline V gene encodes CDR1 SQVTM and CDR2 ANQGSEA. This CDR3 has 15 residues. V shed 5 bases, J shed 5 bases, and the junction held 12 bases outside the gene matches. The record originates from a study of cytomegalovirus exposure and HLA in healthy donors. The PCR ran on 60 Vbeta and 13 Jbeta primers. Using immunoSEQ multiplex PCR, the repertoire was profiled, and TCRdb retains in-frame clones only, with some absent. This sample yields roughly 130,000 clones, of which 55% to 75% are seen a single time; around 1.6% belongs to the top ten. This clonotype was obtained from a man younger than 40 in good health and CMV-seropositive. Specimen: PBMCs. J is TRBJ1-5 and V is TRBV29-1, with TRBD1 matching 7 bases. The CDR3 region has the DNA TGCAGCGTTACCGACAGGGTAAGACATTATCAGCCCCAGCATTTT. This encodes CSVTDRVRHYQPQHF.